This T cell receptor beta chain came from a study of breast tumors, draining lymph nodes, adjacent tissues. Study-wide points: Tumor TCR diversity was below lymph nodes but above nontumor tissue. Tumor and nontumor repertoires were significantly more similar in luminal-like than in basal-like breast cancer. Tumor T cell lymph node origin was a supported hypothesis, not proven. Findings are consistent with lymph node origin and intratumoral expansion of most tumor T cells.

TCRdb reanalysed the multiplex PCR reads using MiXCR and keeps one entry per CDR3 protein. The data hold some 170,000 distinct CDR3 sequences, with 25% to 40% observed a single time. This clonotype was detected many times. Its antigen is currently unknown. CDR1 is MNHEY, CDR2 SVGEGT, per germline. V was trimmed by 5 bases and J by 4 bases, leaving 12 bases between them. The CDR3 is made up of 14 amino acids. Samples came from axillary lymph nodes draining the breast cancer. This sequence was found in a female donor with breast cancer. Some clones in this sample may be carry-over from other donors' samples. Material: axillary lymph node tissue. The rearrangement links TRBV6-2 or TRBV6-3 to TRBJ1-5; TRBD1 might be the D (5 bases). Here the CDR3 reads CASSTPRGNQPQHF. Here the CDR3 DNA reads TGTGCCAGCAGTACGCCGAGGGGAAATCAGCCCCAGCATTTT.